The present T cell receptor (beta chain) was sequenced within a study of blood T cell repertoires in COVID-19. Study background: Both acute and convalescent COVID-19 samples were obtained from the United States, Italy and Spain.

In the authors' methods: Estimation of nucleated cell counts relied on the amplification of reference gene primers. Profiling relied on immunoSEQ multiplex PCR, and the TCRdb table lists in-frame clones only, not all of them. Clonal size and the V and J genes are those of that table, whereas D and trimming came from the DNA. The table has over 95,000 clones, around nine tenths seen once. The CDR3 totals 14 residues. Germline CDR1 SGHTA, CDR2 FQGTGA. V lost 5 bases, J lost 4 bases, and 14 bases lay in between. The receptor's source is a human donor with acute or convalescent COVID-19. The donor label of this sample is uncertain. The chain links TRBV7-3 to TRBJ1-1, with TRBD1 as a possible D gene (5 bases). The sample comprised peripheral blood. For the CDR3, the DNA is TGTGCCAGCAGCCCCAAAGGGGTCGTCACTGAAGCTTTCTTT. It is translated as CASSPKGVVTEAFF. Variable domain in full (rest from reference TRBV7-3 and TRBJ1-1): GAGVSQTPSNKVTEKGKYVELRCDPISGHTALYWYRQSLGQGPEFLIYFQGTGAADDSGLPNDRFFAVRPEGSVSTLKIQRTERGDSAVYLCASSPKGVVTEAFFGQGTRLTVV.